The clone carrying this TCR beta chain has a handful of counts. Its antigen is not identified. The data were taken from a study of identical twins. Study-wide results and limits: The study found weaker excess twin sharing in beta out-of-frame sequences. Carriage of fewer insertions was seen in abundant cord blood beta clonotypes, whereas memory repertoires showed none.

Via MiXCR, TCRdb re-called the 5' RACE reads, giving one row per CDR3 protein. The table shows hundreds of thousands of distinct CDR3 sequences, with around 24% occurring only once. CDR3 length equals 15 residues. V trimming: 6 bases; J trimming: 0 bases; junction bases outside the gene matches: 7. Looked up from germline, CDR1 is ENHRY and CDR2 is SYGVKD. This sample also belongs to another study, concerning T cells expressing NK-cell markers. That report notes: Of the CD8+ T cell pool in about 6 donors, roughly 1.0-8% was accounted for by dominant NKG2C+ clonotypes.

V usage is TRBV10-3 and J usage is TRBJ2-7; 8 positions agree with TRBD2. The sequence was obtained from a woman under 30 in good health. Material for sequencing was CD4+ T cells sorted from blood. CDR3 DNA sequence: TGTGCCATCAGCTCTAGCGGGCCGAGCTCCTACGAGCAGTACTTC. Protein product: CAISSSGPSSYEQYF.